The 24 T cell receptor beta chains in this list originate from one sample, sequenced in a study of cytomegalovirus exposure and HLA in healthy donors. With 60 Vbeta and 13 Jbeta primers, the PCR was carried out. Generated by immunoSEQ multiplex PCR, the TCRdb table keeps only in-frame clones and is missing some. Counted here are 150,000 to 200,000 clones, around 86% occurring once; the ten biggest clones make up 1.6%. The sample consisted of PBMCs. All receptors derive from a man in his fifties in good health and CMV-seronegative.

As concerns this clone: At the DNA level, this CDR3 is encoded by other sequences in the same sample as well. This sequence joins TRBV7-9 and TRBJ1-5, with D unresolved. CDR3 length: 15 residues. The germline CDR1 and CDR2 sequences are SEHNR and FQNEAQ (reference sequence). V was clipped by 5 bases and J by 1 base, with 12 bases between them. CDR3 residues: CASSLGRGSNQPQHF. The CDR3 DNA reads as TGTGCCAGCAGCCTAGGGAGAGGGAGCAATCAGCCCCAGCATTTT.

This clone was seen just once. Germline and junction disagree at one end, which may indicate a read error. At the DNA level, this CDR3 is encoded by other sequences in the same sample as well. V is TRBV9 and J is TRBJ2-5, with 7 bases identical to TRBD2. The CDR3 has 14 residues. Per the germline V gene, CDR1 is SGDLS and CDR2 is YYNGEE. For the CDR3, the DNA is TGTGCTAGCAGCGCCACTAGCGTGTTAGAGACCCAGTACTTC. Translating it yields CASSATSVLETQYF.

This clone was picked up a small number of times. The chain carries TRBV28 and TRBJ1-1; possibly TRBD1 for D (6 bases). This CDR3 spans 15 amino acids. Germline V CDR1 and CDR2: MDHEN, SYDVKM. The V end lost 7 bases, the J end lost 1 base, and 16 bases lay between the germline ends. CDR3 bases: TGTGCCAGCACCCTGGCCGGGACATCGAACACTGAAGCTTTCTTT. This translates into CASTLAGTSNTEAFF.

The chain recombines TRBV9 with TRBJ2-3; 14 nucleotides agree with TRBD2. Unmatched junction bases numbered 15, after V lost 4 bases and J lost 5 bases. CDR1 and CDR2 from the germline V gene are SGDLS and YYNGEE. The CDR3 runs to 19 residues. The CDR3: CASSLIPGTSGSSQDTQYF. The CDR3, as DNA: TGTGCCAGCAGCCTCATACCCGGGACTAGCGGGAGCTCTCAAGATACGCAGTATTTT.

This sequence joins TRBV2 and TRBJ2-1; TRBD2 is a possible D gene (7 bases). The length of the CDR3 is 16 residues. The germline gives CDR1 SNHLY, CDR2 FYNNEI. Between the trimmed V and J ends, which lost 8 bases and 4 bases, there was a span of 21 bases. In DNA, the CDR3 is TGTGCCAGCTGCCCACCGGGGGGCCTGCATTACAATGAGCAGTTCTTC. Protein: CASCPPGGLHYNEQFF.

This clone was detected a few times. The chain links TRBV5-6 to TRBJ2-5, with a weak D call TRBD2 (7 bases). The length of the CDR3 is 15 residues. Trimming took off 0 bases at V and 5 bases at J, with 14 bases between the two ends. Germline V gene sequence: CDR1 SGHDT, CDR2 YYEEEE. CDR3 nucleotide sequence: TGTGCCAGCAGCTTGGCCGTCGGGGGGCAGGAGACCCAGTACTTC. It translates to CASSLAVGGQETQYF. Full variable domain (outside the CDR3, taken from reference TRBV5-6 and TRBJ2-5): DAGVTQSPTHLIKTRGQQVTLRCSPKSGHDTVSWYQQALGQGPQFIFQYYEEEERQRGNFPDRFSGHQFPNYSSELNVNALLLGDSALYLCASSLAVGGQETQYFGPGTRLLVL.

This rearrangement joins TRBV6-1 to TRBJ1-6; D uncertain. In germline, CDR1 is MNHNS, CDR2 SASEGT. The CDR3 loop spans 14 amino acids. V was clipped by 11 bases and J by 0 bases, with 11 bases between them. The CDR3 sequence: CAGGRSSYNSPLHF. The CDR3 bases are TGTGCCGGAGGACGGAGCTCCTATAATTCACCCCTCCACTTT.

The CDR3 coding sequence is TGCGCCAGCAGCTGGGACGGACTAGGTGAGCAGTTCTTC. Protein sequence: CASSWDGLGEQFF. The rearrangement joins TRBV5-1 to TRBJ2-1, with 7 positions matching TRBD2. Germline V gene data show CDR1 as SGHRS and CDR2 as YFSETQ. The CDR3 is made up of 13 amino acids. Trimming cost V 3 bases and J 9 bases; bases outside gene matches: 6.

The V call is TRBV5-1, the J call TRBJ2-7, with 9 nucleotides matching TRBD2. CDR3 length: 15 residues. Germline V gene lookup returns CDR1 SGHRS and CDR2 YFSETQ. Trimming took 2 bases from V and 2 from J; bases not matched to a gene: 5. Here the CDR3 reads CASSLSAGGTYEQYF. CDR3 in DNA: TGCGCCAGCAGCTTATCAGCGGGGGGTACCTACGAGCAGTACTTC.

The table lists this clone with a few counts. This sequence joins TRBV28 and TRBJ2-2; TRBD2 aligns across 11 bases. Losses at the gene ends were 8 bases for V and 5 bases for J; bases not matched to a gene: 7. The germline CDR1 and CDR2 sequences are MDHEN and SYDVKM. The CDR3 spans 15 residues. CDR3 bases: TGTGCCAGCTTGGACCGGACTAGCGGGACCGGGGAGCTGTTTTTT. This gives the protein CASLDRTSGTGELFF.

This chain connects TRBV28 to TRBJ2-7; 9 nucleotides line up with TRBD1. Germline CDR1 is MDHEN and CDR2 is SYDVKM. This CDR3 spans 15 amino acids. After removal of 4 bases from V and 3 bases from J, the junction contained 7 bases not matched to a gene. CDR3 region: CASSSGGTGLYEQYF. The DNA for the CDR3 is TGTGCCAGCAGTTCCGGCGGGACAGGGCTCTACGAGCAGTACTTC. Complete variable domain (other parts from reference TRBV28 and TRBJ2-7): DVKVTQSSRYLVKRTGEKVFLECVQDMDHENMFWYRQDPGLGLRLIYFSYDVKMKEKGDIPEGYSVSREKKERFSLILESASTNQTSMYLCASSSGGTGLYEQYFGPGTRLTVT.

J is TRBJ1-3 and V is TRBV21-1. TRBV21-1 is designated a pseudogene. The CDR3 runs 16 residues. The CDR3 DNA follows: TGTGCCGGTCTAGCGGGTTCGGGGAATGATGGAAACACCATATATTTT. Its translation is CAGLAGSGNDGNTIYF.

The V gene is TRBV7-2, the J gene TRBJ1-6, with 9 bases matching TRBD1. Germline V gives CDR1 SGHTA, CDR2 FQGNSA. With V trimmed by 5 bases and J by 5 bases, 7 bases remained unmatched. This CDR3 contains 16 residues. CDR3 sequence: CASSRHRDRDNSPLHF. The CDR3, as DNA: TGTGCCAGCAGCCGTCACCGGGACAGGGATAATTCACCCCTCCACTTT.

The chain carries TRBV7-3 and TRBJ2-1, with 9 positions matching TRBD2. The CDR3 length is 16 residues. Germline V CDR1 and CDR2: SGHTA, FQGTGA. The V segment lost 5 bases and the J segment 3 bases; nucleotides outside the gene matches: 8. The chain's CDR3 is CASSPDSGSFYNEQFF. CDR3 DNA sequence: TGTGCCAGCAGCCCAGATAGCGGGAGCTTCTACAATGAGCAGTTCTTC.

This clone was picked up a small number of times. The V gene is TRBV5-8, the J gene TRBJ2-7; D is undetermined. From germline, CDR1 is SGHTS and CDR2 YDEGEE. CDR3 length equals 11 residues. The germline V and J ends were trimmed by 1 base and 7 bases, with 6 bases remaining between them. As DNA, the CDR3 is TGTGCCAGCAGCTTGAATCGGGAGCAGTACTTC. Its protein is CASSLNREQYF.

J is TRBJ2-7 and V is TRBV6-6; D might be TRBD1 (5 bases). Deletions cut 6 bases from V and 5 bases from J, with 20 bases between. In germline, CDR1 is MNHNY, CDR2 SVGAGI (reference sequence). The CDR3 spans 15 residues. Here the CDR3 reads CASSWGRQPIDEQYF. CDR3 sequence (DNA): TGTGCCAGCAGCTGGGGCCGACAGCCTATAGACGAGCAGTACTTC.

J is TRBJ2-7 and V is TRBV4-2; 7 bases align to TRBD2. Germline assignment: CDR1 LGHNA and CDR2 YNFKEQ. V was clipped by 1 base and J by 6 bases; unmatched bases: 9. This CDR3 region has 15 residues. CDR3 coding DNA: TGTGCCAGCAGCCAAGGACCGGGGGGTACGTCCGAGCAGTACTTC. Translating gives CASSQGPGGTSEQYF.

CDR3 nucleotide sequence: TGTGCCAGCCGTGGGTCGACAGGGTCCGCCGCTGAAGCTTTCTTT. Amino acid sequence: CASRGSTGSAAEAFF. The V gene is TRBV28, the J gene TRBJ1-1; 7 bases match TRBD1. Germline CDR1 is MDHEN and CDR2 is SYDVKM. With V trimmed by 8 bases and J by 6 bases, 15 bases remained unmatched. The CDR3 covers 15 residues. The full variable domain, rest sourced from reference TRBV28 and TRBJ1-1, is DVKVTQSSRYLVKRTGEKVFLECVQDMDHENMFWYRQDPGLGLRLIYFSYDVKMKEKGDIPEGYSVSREKKERFSLILESASTNQTSMYLCASRGSTGSAAEAFFGQGTRLTVV.

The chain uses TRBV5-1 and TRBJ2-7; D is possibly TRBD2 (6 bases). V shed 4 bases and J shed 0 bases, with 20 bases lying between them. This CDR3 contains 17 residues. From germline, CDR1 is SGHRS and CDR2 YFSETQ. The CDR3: CASSPEILGLSSYEQYF. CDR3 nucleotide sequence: TGCGCCAGCAGCCCGGAAATCTTGGGACTCAGCTCCTACGAGCAGTACTTC.

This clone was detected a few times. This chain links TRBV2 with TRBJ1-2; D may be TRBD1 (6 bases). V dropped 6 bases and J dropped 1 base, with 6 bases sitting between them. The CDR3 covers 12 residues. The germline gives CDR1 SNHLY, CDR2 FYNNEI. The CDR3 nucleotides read TGTGCCAGCAGGGACAGTAACTATGGCTACACCTTC. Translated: CASRDSNYGYTF.

The CDR3 loop is CASSAWTGFQPQHF. In DNA form, the CDR3 reads TGTGCCAGCAGTGCCTGGACAGGGTTCCAGCCCCAGCATTTT. This rearrangement joins TRBV28 to TRBJ1-5; 8 bases map to TRBD1. CDR3 length: 14 amino acids. Germline CDR1 is MDHEN and CDR2 is SYDVKM. The trim removed 5 bases at V and 7 bases at J, leaving 7 bases unmatched.

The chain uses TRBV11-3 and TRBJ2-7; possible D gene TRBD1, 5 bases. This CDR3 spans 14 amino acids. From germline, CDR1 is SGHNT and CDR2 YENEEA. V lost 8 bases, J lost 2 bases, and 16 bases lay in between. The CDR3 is CASCKQAAAYEQYF. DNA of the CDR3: TGTGCCAGCTGCAAACAGGCGGCGGCCTACGAGCAGTACTTC. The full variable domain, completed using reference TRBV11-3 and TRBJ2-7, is EAGVVQSPRYKIIEKKQPVAFWCNPISGHNTLYWYLQNLGQGPELLIRYENEEAVDDSQLPKDRFSAERLKGVDSTLKIQPAELGDSAVYLCASCKQAAAYEQYFGPGTRLTVT.

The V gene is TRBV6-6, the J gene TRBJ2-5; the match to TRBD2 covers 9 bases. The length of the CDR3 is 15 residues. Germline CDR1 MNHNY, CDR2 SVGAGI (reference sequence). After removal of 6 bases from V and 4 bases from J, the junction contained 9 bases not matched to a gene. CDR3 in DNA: TGTGCCAGCAGAGGAGCGGGAGGCCAGATAGAGACCCAGTACTTC. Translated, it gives CASRGAGGQIETQYF.

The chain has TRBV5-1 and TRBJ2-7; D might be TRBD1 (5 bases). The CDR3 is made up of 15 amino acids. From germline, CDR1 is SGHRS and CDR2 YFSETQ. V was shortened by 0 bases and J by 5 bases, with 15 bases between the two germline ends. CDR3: CASSLAYGQLHEQYF. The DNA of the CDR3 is TGCGCCAGCAGCTTGGCGTATGGACAACTCCACGAGCAGTACTTC.